These 11 T cell receptor beta chains were all obtained from the same sample, sequenced in a study of T cell changes during pregnancy in multiple sclerosis. TCRdb keeps only in-frame clones here, not all; method: immunoSEQ multiplex PCR. In the table there are fewer than 50,000 clones, approximately 94% of which are singletons. The sample consisted of CD8+ T cells from peripheral blood mononuclear cells, taken in the third trimester of pregnancy. Every receptor here comes from a female donor with multiple sclerosis, enrolled in a pregnancy study.

This chain connects TRBV6-5 to TRBJ1-4; D not certain. The germline V and J ends were trimmed by 2 bases and 1 base, with 5 bases remaining between them. CDR1 is MNHEY and CDR2 is SVGAGI in the germline V gene. The CDR3 extends over 14 amino acids. In DNA, the CDR3 is TGTGCCAGCAGTTACGGCGGAACTAATGAAAAACTGTTTTTT. As protein: CASSYGGTNEKLFF.

Here the CDR3 DNA reads TGTGCCAGCAGCAACCGCGGGGGGGAGGGCCCCACCGGGGAGCTGTTTTTT. Translated, it gives CASSNRGGEGPTGELFF. The V call is TRBV27, the J call TRBJ2-2; 9 bases map to TRBD2. The germline CDR1 and CDR2 sequences are MNHEY and SMNVEV (reference sequence). Trimming at V came to 6 bases and at J to 4 bases, leaving 12 bases not matched to a gene. The CDR3 contains 17 residues.

The DNA of the CDR3 is TGTGCCAGTACGACAGGGCTGAATGAGCAGTTCTTC. Translation gives CASTTGLNEQFF. The rearrangement uses TRBV19 and TRBJ2-1; 7 nucleotides match TRBD1. The germline V gene encodes CDR1 LNHDA and CDR2 SQIVND (reference sequence). The CDR3 consists of 12 residues. V was pared by 7 bases and J by 7 bases, with 4 bases of the junction left unmatched.

V is TRBV5-1 and J is TRBJ1-1, with 10 bases fitting TRBD1. The CDR3 is made up of 15 amino acids. The trim removed 4 bases at V and 1 base at J, leaving 4 bases unmatched. CDR1 and CDR2 from the germline V gene are SGHRS and YFSETQ. CDR3 sequence reads: CASSARQGANTEAFF. As DNA, the CDR3 is TGCGCCAGCAGCGCCCGACAGGGGGCGAACACTGAAGCTTTCTTT. Complete variable domain (other parts from reference TRBV5-1 and TRBJ1-1): KAGVTQTPRYLIKTRGQQVTLSCSPISGHRSVSWYQQTPGQGLQFLFEYFSETQRNKGNFPGRFSGRQFSNSRSEMNVSTLELGDSALYLCASSARQGANTEAFFGQGTRLTVV.

The chain combines TRBV30 with TRBJ2-7, with TRBD2 matching 10 bases. The length of the CDR3 is 13 residues. V shed 5 bases, J shed 2 bases, and the junction held 3 bases outside the gene matches. Germline loops: CDR1 GTSNPN, CDR2 SVGIG (reference sequence). CDR3 sequence (DNA): TGTGCCTGGGCCACTAGCGGGGCCTACGAGCAGTACTTC. Translation gives CAWATSGAYEQYF.

The V and J genes are TRBV13 and TRBJ2-1; 10 bases agree with TRBD2. Germline V gene lookup returns CDR1 PRHDT and CDR2 FYEKMQ (reference sequence). The CDR3 covers 15 residues. After removal of 6 bases from V and 3 bases from J, the junction contained 5 bases not matched to a gene. This CDR3 reads CASRDGLAVYNEQFF. The CDR3 nucleotides are TGTGCCAGCAGAGACGGACTAGCGGTCTACAATGAGCAGTTCTTC.

The chain combines TRBV6-5 with TRBJ1-2; 8 bases are shared with TRBD1. CDR1 and CDR2 from the germline V gene are MNHEY and SVGAGI. Losses at the gene ends were 2 bases for V and 7 bases for J; bases not matched to a gene: 3. The CDR3 covers 13 residues. The CDR3, as DNA: TGTGCCAGCAGTTACGAACAGGGGGGTGGCTACACCTTC. Translating it yields CASSYEQGGGYTF.

The chain uses TRBV18 and TRBJ2-7; TRBD2 agrees at 14 bases. The CDR3 extends over 16 amino acids. Germline V gene data show CDR1 as KGHSH and CDR2 as LQKENI. J was trimmed by 5 bases and V by 0 bases; bases with no gene match: 3. CDR3 residues: CASSPPGTSGSNEQYF. CDR3 DNA: TGTGCCAGCTCACCACCGGGGACTAGCGGGAGTAACGAGCAGTACTTC.

The genes are TRBV19 and TRBJ1-1, with a possible D match to TRBD1 (6 bases). Germline V gives CDR1 LNHDA, CDR2 SQIVND (reference sequence). V was trimmed by 3 bases and J by 5 bases, leaving 13 bases between them. The CDR3 is made up of 14 amino acids. CDR3 DNA: TGTGCCAGTAGTATTTGGGGGCTAGGGACTGAAGCTTTCTTT. This codes for CASSIWGLGTEAFF.

The chain employs TRBV29-1 and TRBJ2-2; D is undetermined. The CDR3 loop spans 13 amino acids. The V end lost 2 bases, the J end lost 5 bases, and 9 bases lay between the germline ends. The germline CDR1 and CDR2 sequences are SQVTM and ANQGSEA. The CDR3 sequence is CSVEYTGTGELFF. The CDR3 coding sequence is TGCAGCGTTGAATATACGGGTACCGGGGAGCTGTTTTTT.

The chain combines TRBV7-8 with TRBJ2-1, with 11 positions matching TRBD2. This CDR3 is built from 15 residues. Germline CDR1 is SGHVS and CDR2 is FQNEAQ. V was clipped by 7 bases and J by 3 bases; unmatched bases: 5. The CDR3 DNA reads TGTGCCAGCACCTCCGGGACTAGCGGCTACAATGAGCAGTTCTTC. The encoded protein is CASTSGTSGYNEQFF.